The TCR beta chain under discussion was sequenced for a study of T cells after yellow fever vaccination. TCRdb recomputed calls from the 5' RACE reads with MiXCR, one row per CDR3 protein. The sample lists about 630,000 distinct CDR3 sequences; 9% to 15% were seen once. The receptor comes from a man aged 25 to 45 who received the YFV17D yellow fever vaccine. The input for sequencing was PBMCs, taken on the day of the yellow fever booster vaccination.

The CDR3 loop reads CASSYTRAQDEQFF. CDR3 in DNA: TGTGCCAGCAGTTACACCCGGGCCCAAGATGAGCAGTTCTTC. The chain links TRBV6-5 to TRBJ2-1; no definite D call. V lost 2 bases, J lost 8 bases, and 13 bases lay in between. The CDR3 extends over 14 amino acids. Germline V gene lookup returns CDR1 MNHEY and CDR2 SVGAGI.